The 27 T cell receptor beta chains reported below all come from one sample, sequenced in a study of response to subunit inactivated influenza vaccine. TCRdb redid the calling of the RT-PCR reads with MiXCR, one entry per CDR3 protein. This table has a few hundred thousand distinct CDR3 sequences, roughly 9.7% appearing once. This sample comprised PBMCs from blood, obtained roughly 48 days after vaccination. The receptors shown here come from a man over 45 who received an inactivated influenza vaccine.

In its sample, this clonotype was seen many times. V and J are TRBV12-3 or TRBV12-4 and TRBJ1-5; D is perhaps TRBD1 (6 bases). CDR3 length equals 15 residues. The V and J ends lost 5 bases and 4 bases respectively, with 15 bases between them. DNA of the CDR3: TGTGCCAGCAGTCCAAACAGGGTCGGGAATCAGCCCCAGCATTTT. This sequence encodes CASSPNRVGNQPQHF.

The CDR3 loop reads CATSPRTGYTGELFF. In DNA form, the CDR3 reads TGTGCCACCAGCCCGCGGACAGGGTATACCGGGGAGCTGTTTTTT. The chain recombines TRBV15 with TRBJ2-2; 8 bases match TRBD1. Losses at the gene ends were 5 bases for V and 5 bases for J; bases not matched to a gene: 7. Germline V gene lookup returns CDR1 LNHNV and CDR2 YYDKDF (reference sequence). The CDR3 covers 15 residues.

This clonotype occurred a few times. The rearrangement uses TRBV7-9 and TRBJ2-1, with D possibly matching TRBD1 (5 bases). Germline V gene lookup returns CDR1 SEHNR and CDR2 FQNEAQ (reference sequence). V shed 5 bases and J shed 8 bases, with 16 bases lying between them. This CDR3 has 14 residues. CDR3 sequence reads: CASSEVTELDEQFF. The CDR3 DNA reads TGTGCCAGCAGCGAAGTGACAGAGTTGGATGAGCAGTTCTTC. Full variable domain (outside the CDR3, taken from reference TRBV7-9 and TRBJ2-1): DTGVSQNPRHKITKRGQNVTFRCDPISEHNRLYWYRQTLGQGPEFLTYFQNEAQLEKSRLLSDRFSAERPKGSFSTLEIQRTEQGDSAMYLCASSEVTELDEQFFGPGTRLTVL.

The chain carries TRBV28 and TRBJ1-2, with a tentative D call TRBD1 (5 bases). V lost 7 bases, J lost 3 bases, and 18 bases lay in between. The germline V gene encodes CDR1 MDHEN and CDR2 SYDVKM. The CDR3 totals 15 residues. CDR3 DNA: TGTGCCAGCAAGGAGGAGGGGACCATATACTATGGCTACACCTTC. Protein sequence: CASKEEGTIYYGYTF.

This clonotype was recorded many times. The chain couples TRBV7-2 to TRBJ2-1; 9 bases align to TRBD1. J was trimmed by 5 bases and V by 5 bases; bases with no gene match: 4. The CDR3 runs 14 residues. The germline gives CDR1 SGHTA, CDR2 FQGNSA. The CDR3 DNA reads TGTGCCAGCAGCCTGGACAGGGGACACAATGAGCAGTTCTTC. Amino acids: CASSLDRGHNEQFF.

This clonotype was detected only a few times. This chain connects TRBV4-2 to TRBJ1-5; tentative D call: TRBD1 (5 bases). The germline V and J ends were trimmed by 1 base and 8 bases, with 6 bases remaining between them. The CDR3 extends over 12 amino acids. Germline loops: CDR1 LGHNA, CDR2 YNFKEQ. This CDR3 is CASSQGGKPQHF. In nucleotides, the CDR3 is TGTGCCAGCAGCCAAGGGGGGAAGCCCCAGCATTTT.

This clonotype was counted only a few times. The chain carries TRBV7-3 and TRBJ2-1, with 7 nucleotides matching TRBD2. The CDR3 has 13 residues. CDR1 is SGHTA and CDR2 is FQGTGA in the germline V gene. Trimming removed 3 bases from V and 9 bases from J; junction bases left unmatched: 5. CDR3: CASSFQTSTEQFF. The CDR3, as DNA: TGTGCCAGCAGCTTCCAGACTAGCACTGAGCAGTTCTTC.

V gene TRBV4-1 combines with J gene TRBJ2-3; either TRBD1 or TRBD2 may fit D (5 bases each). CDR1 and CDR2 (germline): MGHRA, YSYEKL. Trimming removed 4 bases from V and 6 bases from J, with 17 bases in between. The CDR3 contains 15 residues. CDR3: CASSRDGFNPDTQYF. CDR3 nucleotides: TGCGCCAGCAGCCGGGACGGCTTCAACCCGGATACGCAGTATTTT.

As DNA, the CDR3 is TGTGCCAGCAGCTTAGCGTATCCGGGACAGGGGCAACAAGAGACCCAGTACTTC. Translation gives CASSLAYPGQGQQETQYF. This chain uses TRBV7-8 with TRBJ2-5, with 10 bases aligning to TRBD1. CDR3 length equals 18 residues. Germline values: CDR1 SGHVS, CDR2 FQNEAQ. The ends lost 0 bases at V and 2 bases at J; junction bases unmatched: 9.

CDR3 in DNA: TGCGCCAGCAGCTTGGCTCTAGCGATACACGAGCAGTACTTC. Translated, it gives CASSLALAIHEQYF. The gene calls are TRBV5-1 and TRBJ2-7; a possible D gene is TRBD2 (6 bases). Trimming took off 0 bases at V and 5 bases at J, with 12 bases between the two ends. The CDR3 is 14 residues long. Germline V CDR1 and CDR2: SGHRS, YFSETQ.

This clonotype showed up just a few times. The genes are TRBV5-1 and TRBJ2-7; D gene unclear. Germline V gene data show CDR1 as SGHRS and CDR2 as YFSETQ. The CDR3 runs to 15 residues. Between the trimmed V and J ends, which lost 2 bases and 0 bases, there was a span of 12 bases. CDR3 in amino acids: CASSFGQINSYEQYF. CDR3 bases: TGCGCCAGCAGCTTCGGGCAAATAAACTCCTACGAGCAGTACTTC.

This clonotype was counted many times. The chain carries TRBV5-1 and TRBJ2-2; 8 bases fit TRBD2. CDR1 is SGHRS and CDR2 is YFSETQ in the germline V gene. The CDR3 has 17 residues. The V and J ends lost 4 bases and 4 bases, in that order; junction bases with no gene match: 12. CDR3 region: CASSTQSGRPSTGELFF. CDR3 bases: TGCGCCAGCAGCACCCAAAGCGGGAGACCGTCCACCGGGGAGCTGTTTTTT.

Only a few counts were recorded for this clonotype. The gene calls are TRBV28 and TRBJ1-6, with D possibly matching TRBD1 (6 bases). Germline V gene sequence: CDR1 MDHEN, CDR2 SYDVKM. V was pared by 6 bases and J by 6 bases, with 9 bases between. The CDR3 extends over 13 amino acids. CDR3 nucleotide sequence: TGTGCCAGCAGGGACAGCACTAATTCACCCCTCCACTTT. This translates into CASRDSTNSPLHF.

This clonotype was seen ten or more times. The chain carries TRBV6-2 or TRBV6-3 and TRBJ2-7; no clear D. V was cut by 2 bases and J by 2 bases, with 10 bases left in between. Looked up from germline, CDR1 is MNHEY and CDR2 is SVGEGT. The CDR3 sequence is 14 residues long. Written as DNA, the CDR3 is TGTGCCAGCAGTTACGTGGGATCCACCTACGAGCAGTACTTC. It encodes CASSYVGSTYEQYF.

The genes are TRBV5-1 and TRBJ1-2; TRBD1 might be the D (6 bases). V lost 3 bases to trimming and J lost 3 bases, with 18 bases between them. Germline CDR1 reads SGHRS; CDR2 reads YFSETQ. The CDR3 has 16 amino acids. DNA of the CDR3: TGCGCCAGCAGCTACGGGGACGGGGGGCGCGACTATGGCTACACCTTC. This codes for CASSYGDGGRDYGYTF. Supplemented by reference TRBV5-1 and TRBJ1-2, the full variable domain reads KAGVTQTPRYLIKTRGQQVTLSCSPISGHRSVSWYQQTPGQGLQFLFEYFSETQRNKGNFPGRFSGRQFSNSRSEMNVSTLELGDSALYLCASSYGDGGRDYGYTFGSGTRLTVV.

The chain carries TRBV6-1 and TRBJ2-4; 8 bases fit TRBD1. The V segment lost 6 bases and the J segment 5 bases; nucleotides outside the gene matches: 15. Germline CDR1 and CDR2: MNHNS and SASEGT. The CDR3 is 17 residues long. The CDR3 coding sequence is TGTGCCAGCAGCTCTCCCGGGGCAGGGGGCGGCCAAAACATTCAGTACTTC. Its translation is CASSSPGAGGGQNIQYF.

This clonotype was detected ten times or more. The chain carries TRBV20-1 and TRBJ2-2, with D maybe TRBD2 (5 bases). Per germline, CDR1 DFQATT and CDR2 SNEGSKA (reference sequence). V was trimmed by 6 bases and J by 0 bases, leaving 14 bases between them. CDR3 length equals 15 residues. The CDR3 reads CSASIPGTNTGELFF. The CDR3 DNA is TGCAGTGCGTCGATTCCGGGGACGAACACCGGGGAGCTGTTTTTT.

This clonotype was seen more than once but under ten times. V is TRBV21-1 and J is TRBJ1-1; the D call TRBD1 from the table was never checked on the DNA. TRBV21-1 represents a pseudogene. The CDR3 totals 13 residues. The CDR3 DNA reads TGTGCCAGCAGCACAAGGGACGGGGATAGAGCTTTCTTT. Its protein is CASSTRDGDRAFF.

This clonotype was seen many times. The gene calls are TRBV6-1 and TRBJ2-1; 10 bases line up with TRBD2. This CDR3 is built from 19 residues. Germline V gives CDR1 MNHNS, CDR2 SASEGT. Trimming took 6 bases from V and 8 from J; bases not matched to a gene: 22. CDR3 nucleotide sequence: TGTGCCAGCAGACGCGACCGAGGCGAGCGGGGGGGCAGGGAGTATGAGCAGTTCTTC. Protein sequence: CASRRDRGERGGREYEQFF.

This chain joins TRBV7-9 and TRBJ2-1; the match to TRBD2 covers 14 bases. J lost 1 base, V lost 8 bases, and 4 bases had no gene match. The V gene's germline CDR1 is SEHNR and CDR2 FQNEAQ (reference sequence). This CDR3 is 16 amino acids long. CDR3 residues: CASSRTSGRSYNEQFF. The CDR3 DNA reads TGTGCCAGCTCCCGGACTAGCGGGAGGTCCTACAATGAGCAGTTCTTC.

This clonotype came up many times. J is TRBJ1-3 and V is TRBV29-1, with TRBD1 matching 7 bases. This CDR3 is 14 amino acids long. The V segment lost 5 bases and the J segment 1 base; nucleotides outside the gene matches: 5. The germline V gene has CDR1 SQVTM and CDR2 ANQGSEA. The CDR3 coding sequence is TGCAGCGTTAATCCGACAGGGTCTGGAAACACCATATATTTT. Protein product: CSVNPTGSGNTIYF. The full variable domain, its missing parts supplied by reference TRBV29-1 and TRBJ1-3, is SAVISQKPSRDICQRGTSLTIQCQVDSQVTMMFWYRQQPGQSLTLIATANQGSEATYESGFVIDKFPISRPNLTFSTLTVSNMSPEDSSIYLCSVNPTGSGNTIYFGEGSWLTVV.

The CDR3 region has the DNA TGTGCCAGCAGTTTAGCGGGGAGAGTGAGCACTGAAGCTTTCTTT. As protein: CASSLAGRVSTEAFF. The rearrangement uses TRBV12-3 or TRBV12-4 and TRBJ1-1; no clear D gene. The V end was cut by 0 bases, the J end by 4 bases, with 12 bases between. The CDR3 totals 15 residues.

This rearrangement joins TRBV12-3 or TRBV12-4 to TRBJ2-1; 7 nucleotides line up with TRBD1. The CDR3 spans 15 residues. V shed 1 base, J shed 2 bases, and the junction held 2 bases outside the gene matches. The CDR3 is CASSLDRGAYNEQFF. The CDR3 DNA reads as TGTGCCAGCAGTTTAGACAGGGGAGCCTACAATGAGCAGTTCTTC.

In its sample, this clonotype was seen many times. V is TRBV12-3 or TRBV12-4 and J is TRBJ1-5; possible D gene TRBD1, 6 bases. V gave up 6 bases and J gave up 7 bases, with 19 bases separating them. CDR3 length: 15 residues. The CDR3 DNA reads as TGTGCCAGCAGCCTAAGGGGGGCGCCCCGGCAGCCCCAGCATTTT. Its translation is CASSLRGAPRQPQHF.

This CDR3 reads CASSPRSGDTQYF. Written as DNA, the CDR3 is TGTGCCAGCAGCCCCCGATCGGGAGATACGCAGTATTTT. The genes are TRBV7-8 and TRBJ2-3; D ambiguous. Trimming cost V 5 bases and J 5 bases, with 11 bases left between them. This CDR3 has 13 amino acids. The V gene's germline CDR1 is SGHVS and CDR2 FQNEAQ.

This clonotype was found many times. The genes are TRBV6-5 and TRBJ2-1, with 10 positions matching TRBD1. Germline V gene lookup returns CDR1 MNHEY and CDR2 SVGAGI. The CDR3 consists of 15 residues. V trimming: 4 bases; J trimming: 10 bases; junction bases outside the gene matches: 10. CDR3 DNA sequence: TGTGCCAGCAGTTCTCCGGGACAGGGGTATTCGGAGCAGTTCTTC. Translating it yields CASSSPGQGYSEQFF.

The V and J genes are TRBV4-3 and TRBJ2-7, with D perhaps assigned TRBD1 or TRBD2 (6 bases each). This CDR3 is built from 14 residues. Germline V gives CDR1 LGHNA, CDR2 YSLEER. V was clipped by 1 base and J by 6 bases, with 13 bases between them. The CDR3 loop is CASSQVWGAGEQYF. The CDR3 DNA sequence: TGCGCCAGCAGCCAAGTATGGGGGGCTGGCGAGCAGTACTTC.